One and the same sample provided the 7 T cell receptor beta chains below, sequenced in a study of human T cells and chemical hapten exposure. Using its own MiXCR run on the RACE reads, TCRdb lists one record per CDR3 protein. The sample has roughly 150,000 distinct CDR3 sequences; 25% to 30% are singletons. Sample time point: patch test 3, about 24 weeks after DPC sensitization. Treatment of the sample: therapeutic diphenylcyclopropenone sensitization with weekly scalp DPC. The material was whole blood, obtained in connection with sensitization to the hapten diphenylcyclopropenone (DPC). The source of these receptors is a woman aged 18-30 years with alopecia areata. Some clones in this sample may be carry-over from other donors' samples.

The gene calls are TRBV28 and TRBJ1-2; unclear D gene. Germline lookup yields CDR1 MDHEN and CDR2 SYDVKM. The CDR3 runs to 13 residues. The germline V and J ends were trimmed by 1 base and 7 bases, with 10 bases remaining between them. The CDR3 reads CASSLSYGPGYTF. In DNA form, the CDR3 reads TGTGCCAGCAGTTTATCATACGGTCCTGGCTACACCTTC.

CDR3 bases: TGCGCCAGCAGCTGGCAGGGTAAAGGGACTGGGGCCAACGTCCTGACTTTC. This encodes CASSWQGKGTGANVLTF. The chain is built from TRBV5-1 and TRBJ2-6; D may be TRBD1 (5 bases). The CDR3 runs to 17 residues. Per the germline V gene, CDR1 is SGHRS and CDR2 is YFSETQ. V was pared by 3 bases and J by 2 bases, with 15 bases between.

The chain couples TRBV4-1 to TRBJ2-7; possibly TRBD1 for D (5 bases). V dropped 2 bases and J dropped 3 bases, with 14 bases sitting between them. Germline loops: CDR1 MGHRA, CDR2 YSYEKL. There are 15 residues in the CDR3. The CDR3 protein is CASSQSQGRGYEQYF. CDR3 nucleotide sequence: TGCGCCAGCAGCCAATCCCAGGGTAGGGGCTACGAGCAGTACTTC.

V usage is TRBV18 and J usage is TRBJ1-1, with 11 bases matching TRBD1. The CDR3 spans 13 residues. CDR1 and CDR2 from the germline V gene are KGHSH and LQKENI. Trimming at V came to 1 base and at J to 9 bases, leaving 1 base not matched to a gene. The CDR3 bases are TGTGCCAGCTCACCACAGGACAGGGGGCAAGCTTTCTTT. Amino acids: CASSPQDRGQAFF. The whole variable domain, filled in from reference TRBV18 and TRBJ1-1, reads NAGVMQNPRHLVRRRGQEARLRCSPMKGHSHVYWYRQLPEEGLKFMVYLQKENIIDESGMPKERFSAEFPKEGPSILRIQQVVRGDSAAYFCASSPQDRGQAFFGQGTRLTVV.

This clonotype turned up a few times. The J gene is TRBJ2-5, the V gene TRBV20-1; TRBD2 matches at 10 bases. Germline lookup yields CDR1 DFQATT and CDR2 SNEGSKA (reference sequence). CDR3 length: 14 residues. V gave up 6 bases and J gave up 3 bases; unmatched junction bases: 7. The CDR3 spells CSAQGLAFEETQYF. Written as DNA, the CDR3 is TGCAGTGCCCAGGGACTAGCGTTTGAAGAGACCCAGTACTTC.

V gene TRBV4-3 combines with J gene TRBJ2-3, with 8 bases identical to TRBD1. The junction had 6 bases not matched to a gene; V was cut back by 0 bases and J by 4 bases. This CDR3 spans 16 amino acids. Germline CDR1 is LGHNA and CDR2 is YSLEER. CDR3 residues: CASSQEGQGSADTQYF. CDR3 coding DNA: TGCGCCAGCAGCCAAGAAGGACAGGGAAGCGCAGATACGCAGTATTTT.

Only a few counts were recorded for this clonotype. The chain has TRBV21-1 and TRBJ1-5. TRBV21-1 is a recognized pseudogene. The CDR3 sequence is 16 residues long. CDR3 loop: CASSKVQIYSNQPQHF. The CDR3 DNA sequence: TGTGCCAGCAGCAAAGTCCAGATCTATAGCAATCAGCCCCAGCATTTT.